The 5 T cell receptor beta chains below all came from one sample that was sequenced in a study of T cell repertoires in cytomegalovirus infection. MiXCR, run by TCRdb on the reads, gives a single entry per CDR3 protein. The sample yields hundreds of thousands of distinct CDR3 sequences, approximately 40% seen once. Input material: PBMCs. The source is a human donor in good health (CMV status not recorded). Some clones in this sample may be carry-over from other donors' samples.

Remarks on this clonotype: This sequence may be a read error, since a much larger clone differs from it by one base. The chain employs TRBV7-8 and TRBJ2-1; tentative D call: TRBD2 (5 bases). The CDR3 is 13 amino acids. Germline V lookup: CDR1 SGHVS, CDR2 FQNEAQ. The CDR3 coding sequence is TGTGCCAGCAGACCCTCGGGGTACAATGATCAGTTCTTC. It encodes CASRPSGYNDQFF.

The rearrangement uses TRBV4-3 and TRBJ1-5, with a possible D match to TRBD1 (5 bases). V lost 0 bases and J 6 bases, leaving 12 bases between the germline ends. The length of the CDR3 is 15 residues. Germline V gene lookup returns CDR1 LGHNA and CDR2 YSLEER. CDR3 bases: TGCGCCAGCAGCCAAGAGTCCGGGGGACGTCAGCCCCAGCATTTT. Protein: CASSQESGGRQPQHF.

With respect to this clonotype: No conserved phenylalanine or tryptophan ends this CDR3, so it is likely a read error. The V call is TRBV7-4, the J call TRBJ1-1; the D is unclear. From germline, CDR1 is SGHVT and CDR2 SQSDAQ. Trimming stripped 1 base from V and 4 bases from J, with 4 bases between. The CDR3 has 12 amino acids. CDR3 sequence: CASSLVLTEAFC. The CDR3 DNA sequence: TGTGCCAGCAGCTTAGTTCTCACTGAAGCTTTCTGT.

A few counts support this clonotype. The CDR3, as DNA: TGTGCCAGCAGGCAGGGAACTTGGGAAAAACTGTTTTTT. Translating it yields CASRQGTWEKLFF. V usage is TRBV6-6 and J usage is TRBJ1-4, with a possible D match to TRBD1 (5 bases). Per germline, CDR1 MNHNY and CDR2 SVGAGI (reference sequence). The CDR3 is 13 residues long. V was pared by 6 bases and J by 8 bases, with 13 bases between.

For this clonotype: No conserved phenylalanine or tryptophan is present at the end of the CDR3, so a read error is the likely explanation. The chain uses TRBV29-1 and TRBJ1-1, with a possible D match to TRBD1 (6 bases). Germline CDR1 and CDR2: SQVTM and ANQGSEA. The CDR3 is made up of 15 amino acids. The CDR3 spells CSVDAAQGIYTEAFL. CDR3 DNA: TGCAGCGTCGACGCCGCGCAGGGGATATACACGGAAGCTTTCTTG.